These 22 T cell receptor beta chains came from one sample sequenced in a study of T cell clonality in common variable immunodeficiency (dated by TCRdb to the mid-2010s). The method was the immunoSEQ multiplex PCR assay. TCRdb took over this immuneACCESS table, retaining in-frame rearrangements with V and J assigned. Such tables are incomplete; in checked studies, under half of the missing clones stem from an unresolved V gene, and the remainder is unexplained. The sample features 50,000 to 60,000 clones, and none is a singleton. About 5% of the sample is in the top ten clones. Material for sequencing was peripheral blood mononuclear cells. The receptors originated from a person between 18 and 70 years old in good health.

This clone appeared many times. The CDR3 end lies 3 residues beyond the end of the read and is filled in from the germline J gene. The rearrangement joins TRBV19 to TRBJ1-2; 10 positions agree with TRBD1. This CDR3 contains 16 residues. V lost 5 bases to trimming and J lost 0 bases; unmatched junction nucleotides: 6. The germline V gene encodes CDR1 LNHDA and CDR2 SQIVND (reference sequence). Partial CDR3 DNA: TGTGCCAGTAGTCCACACGGGACAGGGGCTAACTATGGC. It is translated as CASSPHGTGANYG. The CDR3 reads in full as CASSPHGTGANYGYTF.

This clone was detected many times. Coverage ceases 3 residues before the CDR3 finishes, and the germline J gene fills in the end. The V and J genes are TRBV5-1 and TRBJ2-7, with 10 bases identical to TRBD2. The CDR3 sequence is 20 residues long. Per the germline V gene, CDR1 is SGHRS and CDR2 is YFSETQ. The V and J ends lost 4 bases and 1 base, in that order; junction bases with no gene match: 20. The CDR3 sequence is CASSPTRTSGMRGVSYEQYF. The DNA read from the CDR3 is TGCGCCAGCAGCCCAACGCGGACTAGCGGAATGAGAGGGGTTTCCTACGAG. The full variable domain, with the rest looked up from reference TRBV5-1 and TRBJ2-7, is KAGVTQTPRYLIKTRGQQVTLSCSPISGHRSVSWYQQTPGQGLQFLFEYFSETQRNKGNFPGRFSGRQFSNSRSEMNVSTLELGDSALYLCASSPTRTSGMRGVSYEQYFGPGTRLTVT.

Ten or more counts support this clone. The read ends 3 residues before the CDR3 terminus; that terminus is restored from the germline J gene. This chain uses TRBV20-1 with TRBJ2-2; the match to TRBD2 covers 11 bases. The CDR3 contains 16 residues. V trimming: 5 bases; J trimming: 5 bases; junction bases outside the gene matches: 10. Germline-derived CDR1 and CDR2 are DFQATT and SNEGSKA (reference sequence). The CDR3 region is CSAGRSSGRRTGELFF. The sequenced part of the CDR3 DNA is TGCAGTGCTGGCCGATCTAGCGGGAGGAGGACCGGGGAG.

This clone was found many times. The read falls 3 residues short of the CDR3 end, and the missing part is taken from the germline J gene. The chain combines TRBV13 with TRBJ2-5; 8 bases line up with TRBD2. The CDR3 sequence is 16 residues long. V lost 6 bases, J lost 5 bases, and 14 bases stayed unmatched. Looked up from germline, CDR1 is PRHDT and CDR2 is FYEKMQ (reference sequence). The CDR3 DNA, read in part, is TGTGCCAGCAGTTCGGGGGGCGGGAGGACCTATGAGACC. Its protein is CASSSGGGRTYET. In full, the CDR3 is CASSSGGGRTYETQYF.

This clone was observed at least ten times. Read coverage stops 3 residues before the CDR3 terminus; the germline J gene supplies the remainder. The rearrangement links TRBV5-4 to TRBJ2-3, with TRBD1 identical over 7 bases. This CDR3 is built from 14 residues. Germline V gene sequence: CDR1 SGHNT, CDR2 YYREEE (reference sequence). With 7 bases clipped from V and 1 base from J, the junction kept 6 bases outside the gene matches. CDR3 bases read: TGTGCCAGCCGCCGGGACAGCGGCACAGATACG. As protein: CASRRDSGTDT. The CDR3 reads in full as CASRRDSGTDTQYF.

This clone occurred many times. The read is 3 residues too short to cover the CDR3 end, so that end is filled in from the germline J gene. The chain employs TRBV30 and TRBJ1-5; TRBD1 might be the D (5 bases). Deletions cut 4 bases from V and 2 bases from J, with 12 bases between. The V gene's germline CDR1 is GTSNPN and CDR2 SVGIG (reference sequence). The CDR3 spans 14 residues. CDR3 bases read: TGTGCCTGGACAGGGCCCGGCGGCAATCAGCCC. This sequence encodes CAWTGPGGNQP. The CDR3 in its entirety is CAWTGPGGNQPQHF.

This clone has a count of ten or more. The read ends 3 residues before the CDR3 terminus; that terminus is restored from the germline J gene. This sequence joins TRBV10-1 and TRBJ2-5; D perhaps matches TRBD1 (6 bases). The germline CDR1 and CDR2 sequences are WNHNN and SYGVQD (reference sequence). V lost 6 bases, J lost 1 base, and 12 bases lay in between. The CDR3 extends over 14 amino acids. The CDR3 here is CASSKQGFQETQYF. The part of the CDR3 DNA that was read is TGCGCCAGCAGCAAACAGGGATTCCAAGAGACC.

In this sample, this clone turned up many times. The read ends 3 residues early relative to the CDR3; the germline J gene fills the gap. The chain combines TRBV20-1 with TRBJ2-1; 8 positions match TRBD2. Germline values: CDR1 DFQATT, CDR2 SNEGSKA (reference sequence). The trim removed 6 bases at V and 7 bases at J, leaving 5 bases unmatched. This CDR3 is 12 amino acids long. The sequenced CDR3 bases are TGCAGTGCCCCGGGACTAGGTAATGAG. This translates into CSAPGLGNE. The full CDR3 protein is CSAPGLGNEQFF.

This clone was observed at least ten times. Read sequence stops 3 residues before the CDR3 end, and the germline J gene provides the missing end. The chain uses TRBV7-9 and TRBJ2-1; 9 positions agree with TRBD2. Germline CDR1 is SEHNR and CDR2 is FQNEAQ (reference sequence). Trimming removed 3 bases from V and 6 bases from J; junction bases left unmatched: 6. This CDR3 has 15 residues. This CDR3 reads CASSLASGIRNEQFF. The sequenced CDR3 bases are TGTGCCAGCAGCTTGGCTAGCGGGATACGCAATGAG.

This clone was counted at least ten times. Sequencing ends 3 residues short of the CDR3 end; the germline J gene provides the rest. The chain is built from TRBV30 and TRBJ1-6; D remains unclear. The CDR3 extends over 13 amino acids. The germline V gene encodes CDR1 GTSNPN and CDR2 SVGIG (reference sequence). The germline V and J ends were trimmed by 1 base and 6 bases, with 7 bases remaining between them. The CDR3: CAWSELPNSPLHF. The DNA read from the CDR3 is TGTGCCTGGAGTGAGCTCCCTAATTCACCC.

At least ten counts were recorded for this clone. The DNA read from the CDR3 is TGTGCCAGTAGTTCCCGGGACAGGGTCTATGGC. Its protein is CASSSRDRVYG. The complete CDR3 reads CASSSRDRVYGYTF. The gene calls are TRBV19 and TRBJ1-2; 9 bases map to TRBD1. With the read ending 3 residues before the CDR3 end, the germline J gene is used to fill in that end. Germline lookup yields CDR1 LNHDA and CDR2 SQIVND (reference sequence). The length of the CDR3 is 14 residues. The trim removed 5 bases at V and 4 bases at J, leaving 5 bases unmatched.

There are many counts of this clone. The read terminates 3 residues before the CDR3 end, so the remaining end is supplied by the germline J gene. The rearrangement uses TRBV28 and TRBJ2-3, with a tentative D call TRBD1 (6 bases). Germline V gene sequence: CDR1 MDHEN, CDR2 SYDVKM. V lost 6 bases and J 1 base, leaving 8 bases between the germline ends. The CDR3 has 13 residues. The CDR3 protein is CASRRQGTDTQYF. The DNA read from the CDR3 is TGTGCCAGCAGACGACAGGGCACAGATACG.

This clone was counted ten times or more. The CDR3 reads CASSIEAGRRGELFF. The CDR3 DNA, read in part, is TGTGCCAGTAGTATAGAGGCAGGGCGCCGCGGGGAG. J is TRBJ2-2 and V is TRBV19, with D perhaps TRBD1 (5 bases). Coverage ceases 3 residues before the CDR3 finishes, and the germline J gene fills in the end. The V and J ends lost 0 bases and 7 bases respectively, with 12 bases between them. The CDR3 extends over 15 amino acids. Germline CDR1 is LNHDA and CDR2 is SQIVND (reference sequence).

This clone was seen at least ten times. The DNA ends 3 residues before the CDR3 does, and the rest of the CDR3 is filled in from the germline J gene. This chain joins TRBV29-1 and TRBJ2-3, with 12 bases that match TRBD1. CDR3 length equals 16 residues. J was trimmed by 3 bases and V by 8 bases; bases with no gene match: 12. Looked up from germline, CDR1 is SQVTM and CDR2 is ANQGSEA. This CDR3 is CSPFSGTGGETDTQYF. CDR3 bases read: TGCAGCCCTTTTTCCGGGACAGGGGGCGAAACAGATACG.

This clone was found many times. Coverage ceases 3 residues before the CDR3 finishes, and the germline J gene fills in the end. The chain couples TRBV4-2 to TRBJ2-7; a weak D match, TRBD2 (7 bases). V was clipped by 1 base and J by 2 bases, with 9 bases between them. Germline V lookup: CDR1 LGHNA, CDR2 YNFKEQ. The CDR3 totals 14 residues. CDR3 region: CASSQAGGTYEQYF. Incomplete CDR3 DNA: TGTGCCAGCAGCCAAGCGGGGGGCACCTACGAG.

This clone was recorded at least ten times. The CDR3 extends 3 residues past the end of the read, so its final part is completed from the germline J gene. J is TRBJ1-6 and V is TRBV19, with a tentative D call TRBD1 (6 bases). Per germline, CDR1 LNHDA and CDR2 SQIVND (reference sequence). With 9 bases removed from V and 7 bases from J, the gap between germline ends came to 13 bases. The length of the CDR3 is 13 residues. CDR3 DNA (partial): TGTGCCAGCCGCGGGACACCCAATTCACCC. Encoded protein: CASRGTPNSP. Given in full, the CDR3 is CASRGTPNSPLHF.

This clone occurred many times. The missing CDR3 end, 3 residues past where the read stops, is filled in from the germline J gene. The gene calls are TRBV20-1 and TRBJ1-1; no clear D gene. CDR3 size: 12 residues. Trimming pared 6 bases from V and 7 bases from J, leaving 15 bases between. CDR1 and CDR2 (germline): DFQATT, SNEGSKA (reference sequence). CDR3 DNA, as far as it was read: TGCAGTGCCCCGGCCGGGGTCAGTGAA. Its translation: CSAPAGVSE. The entire CDR3 reads CSAPAGVSEAFF.

Many counts were recorded for this clone. CDR3: CASSFRTGAPDIQYF. The CDR3 bases that were read are TGTGCCAGCAGCTTTAGGACAGGTGCTCCGGACATT. V and J are TRBV7-3 and TRBJ2-4; TRBD1 matches at 7 bases. The read gets to within 3 residues of the CDR3 end, and the germline J gene fills in the rest. CDR3 length equals 15 residues. Germline V gives CDR1 SGHTA, CDR2 FQGTGA. Germline trimming cut 3 bases from V and 8 bases from J; bases unmatched to any gene: 10.

The CDR3: CASSIGTGVYSNQPQHF. CDR3 DNA (partial): TGTGCCAGTAGTATTGGGACAGGGGTCTATAGCAATCAGCCC. The chain has TRBV19 and TRBJ1-5; 10 nucleotides align to TRBD1. The sequenced fragment ends 3 residues before the CDR3 boundary, so the rest is inferred from the germline J gene. Per germline, CDR1 LNHDA and CDR2 SQIVND (reference sequence). The CDR3 extends over 17 amino acids. The J segment lost 0 bases and the V segment lost 3 bases, leaving 5 bases of the junction unmatched.

This clone has a handful of counts. The read terminates 3 residues before the CDR3 end, so the remaining end is supplied by the germline J gene. The rearrangement joins TRBV19 to TRBJ1-2; 8 bases fit TRBD1. With 6 bases clipped from V and 3 bases from J, the junction kept 9 bases outside the gene matches. This CDR3 is 15 amino acids long. Germline V lookup: CDR1 LNHDA, CDR2 SQIVND (reference sequence). The CDR3: CASSRDRSTYYGYTF. CDR3 DNA, as far as it was read: TGTGCCAGTAGCCGGGACAGGAGCACATACTATGGC.

This clone was seen repeatedly, ten times or more. The CDR3 reads CAWSSTRSGNTIYF. The CDR3 DNA, read in part, is TGTGCCTGGAGCTCAACTCGCTCTGGAAACACC. J is TRBJ1-3 and V is TRBV30; no reliable D call. The read ends 3 residues before the CDR3 terminus; that terminus is restored from the germline J gene. Germline CDR1 GTSNPN, CDR2 SVGIG (reference sequence). V was pared by 3 bases and J by 0 bases, with 9 bases between. This CDR3 comprises 14 residues.

This clone was counted ten times or more. Read data end 3 residues before the CDR3 end; the end is taken from the germline J gene. The chain joins TRBV12-3 or TRBV12-4 to TRBJ2-7, with 10 bases lining up with TRBD2. This CDR3 is 16 amino acids long. Unmatched junction bases numbered 3, after V lost 0 bases and J lost 1 base. CDR3 protein: CASSLALSGRSYEQYF. The CDR3 DNA, read in part, is TGTGCCAGCAGTTTAGCGCTTAGCGGGAGGTCCTACGAG.